This T cell receptor (beta chain) comes out of a study of blood T cell repertoires in COVID-19. Assay: immunoSEQ multiplex PCR; the TCRdb copy retains only in-frame clones and omits some. Of hundreds of thousands of clones in the sample, 87% were seen once. V gave up 5 bases and J gave up 9 bases, with 24 bases separating them. Germline loops: CDR1 SGHVS, CDR2 FNYEAQ. The CDR3 has 16 amino acids. J is TRBJ2-3 and V is TRBV7-6, with D possibly TRBD2 on 12 matching bases. The material sequenced was peripheral blood. The clonotype originates from a woman aged 50 to 60 who had recovered from COVID-19. CDR3 coding DNA: TGTGCCAGCAGCCAGACTAGCGGGGGACAGGGGGGAACGCAGTATTTT. Its protein product is CASSQTSGGQGGTQYF.